This paragraph reports one T cell receptor beta chain. Sequencing of TCR beta was performed on blood CD8+ T cells and on blood CD4+ T cells. The CDR3 contains 15 residues. Trimming removed 7 bases from V and 4 bases from J; junction bases left unmatched: 12. Per germline, CDR1 SEHNR and CDR2 FQNEAQ (reference sequence). This specimen belongs to a study of CD8 T cells in Susac syndrome. After extraction with the RNeasy kit, about 0.45 to 1 ug of the RNA was reverse transcribed using random hexamers. immunoSEQ multiplex PCR amplified TCR beta CDR3 across 54 Vbeta, 13 Jbeta. TCRdb fed the immunoSEQ multiplex PCR reads into MiXCR, producing one record per CDR3 protein. The sample holds some 100,000 distinct CDR3 sequences, around 95% seen once.

The chain has TRBV7-9 and TRBJ2-5; 7 bases align to TRBD2. This TCR came from a human donor in good health. The sample comprised CD4+ T cells from PBMCs. In nucleotides, the CDR3 is TGTGCCAGCACCCTTGGGTCCGGGGAGGGAGAGACCCAGTACTTC. Its translation: CASTLGSGEGETQYF.